This T cell receptor (beta chain) appears in the sequencing data of a study of tumor-infiltrating lymphocytes in primary liver carcinoma. Study-level background: Enrolled patients were male and female, aged 30 to 69 years. Tumors were staged T1-T3 N0M0 and measured 4.2 to 10 cm across.

By share of the sample, this clonotype is medium-sized. The target antigen is unknown. From approximately 550 ng of total RNA, TCR beta-specific cDNA was reverse-transcribed using a constant-region primer. Library construction for TCR beta comprised three nested multiplex PCR rounds performed with slightly modified ARM-PCR. TCRdb redid the calling of the multiplex PCR reads with MiXCR, one entry per CDR3 protein. Among about 96,000 distinct CDR3 sequences listed, around 68% were seen once. Points from the study as a whole: Tumor-adjacent and tumor-blood pairs shared less of their repertoires than tumor region pairs shared.

Unsorted bulk tissue, about 19-32 mg of it, served as the source for co-extraction of RNA and DNA. Patients in the cohort were treatment-naive and living with chronic HBV infection. Specimen: tumor-adjacent normal liver tissue. The receptor's source is a man aged 35 to 55 with primary liver carcinoma and hepatitis B virus infection.

CDR3: CASSSTRSYEQYF. Here the CDR3 DNA reads TGTGCCAGCAGCTCAACTAGGAGCTACGAGCAGTACTTC. The chain couples TRBV11-2 to TRBJ2-7, with D possibly TRBD2 on 5 matching bases. The CDR3 runs 13 residues. Trimming removed 4 bases from V and 3 bases from J, with 10 bases in between. Germline CDR1 SGHAT, CDR2 FQNNGV.